This passage covers 14 T cell receptor beta chains from one sample sequenced in a study of blood T cell repertoires in COVID-19. Profiled with immunoSEQ multiplex PCR; TCRdb holds only in-frame clones, not every one. The table includes hundreds of thousands of clones, about 85% detected once. Input material: peripheral blood. These receptors were taken from a man in his forties or fifties with acute or convalescent COVID-19.

The chain combines TRBV6-5 with TRBJ1-5; TRBD1 agrees at 8 bases. The germline CDR1 and CDR2 sequences are MNHEY and SVGAGI. The CDR3 has 15 amino acids. V dropped 6 bases and J dropped 2; count of bases not matched to a gene: 6. Here the CDR3 DNA reads TGTGCCAGCAGGACCGACAGGGGACGCAATCAGCCCCAGCATTTT. Its translation is CASRTDRGRNQPQHF.

The chain has TRBV7-2 and TRBJ1-5; D unresolved. The germline V gene encodes CDR1 SGHTA and CDR2 FQGNSA. The V gene lost 7 bases and the J gene lost 5 bases, with 15 bases spanning the gap. The CDR3 runs to 14 residues. CDR3 sequence reads: CASTTGRIDQPQHF. CDR3 coding DNA: TGTGCCAGCACGACTGGCCGAATAGATCAGCCCCAGCATTTT.

The genes are TRBV30 and TRBJ1-5, with D uncertain. V was clipped by 2 bases and J by 9 bases, with 17 bases between them. The CDR3 extends over 14 amino acids. Germline CDR1 reads GTSNPN; CDR2 reads SVGIG (reference sequence). CDR3 nucleotide sequence: TGTGCCTGGAGTCGGGCGGGGTTAGCGCGGCCCCAGCATTTT. This translates into CAWSRAGLARPQHF. The variable domain in full, completed from reference TRBV30 and TRBJ1-5, reads SQTIHQWPATLVQPVGSPLSLECTVEGTSNPNLYWYRQAAGRGLQLLFYSVGIGQISSEVPQNLSASRPQDRQFILSSKKLLLSDSGFYLCAWSRAGLARPQHFGDGTRLSIL.

The chain recombines TRBV27 with TRBJ2-7, with 7 positions matching TRBD1. Germline V CDR1 and CDR2: MNHEY, SMNVEV (reference sequence). Trimming cost V 2 bases and J 2 bases; bases outside gene matches: 3. This CDR3 comprises 14 residues. The CDR3 DNA sequence: TGTGCCAGCAGTTTAATAGGGACAGCCTACGAGCAGTACTTC. Amino acid sequence: CASSLIGTAYEQYF.

V gene TRBV19 combines with J gene TRBJ2-2; D ambiguous. Germline V CDR1 and CDR2: LNHDA, SQIVND (reference sequence). Trimming took off 1 base at V and 2 bases at J, with 11 bases between the two ends. CDR3 length: 16 residues. The CDR3: CASSIVTTANTGELFF. Written as DNA, the CDR3 is TGTGCCAGTAGTATAGTGACCACAGCTAACACCGGGGAGCTGTTTTTT.

V usage is TRBV19 and J usage is TRBJ1-6, with 7 nucleotides matching TRBD1. Germline values: CDR1 LNHDA, CDR2 SQIVND (reference sequence). With V trimmed by 5 bases and J by 7 bases, 8 bases remained unmatched. The CDR3 is 15 amino acids. The CDR3 region is CASSPQGGRNSPLHF. The DNA for the CDR3 is TGTGCCAGTAGTCCCCAAGGGGGCCGAAATTCACCCCTCCACTTT.

The chain links TRBV5-8 to TRBJ1-6, with D tentatively TRBD1 (6 bases). Germline CDR1 SGHTS, CDR2 YDEGEE. CDR3 length equals 15 residues. Trimming removed 0 bases at V and 6 bases at J, with 10 bases between. The chain's CDR3 is CASSLVGQINSPLHF. The CDR3 region has the DNA TGTGCCAGCAGCTTGGTTGGACAGATTAATTCACCCCTCCACTTT.

This chain uses TRBV7-2 with TRBJ2-3; D remains unclear. Trimming removed 6 bases at V and 0 bases at J, with 7 bases between. Germline CDR1 reads SGHTA; CDR2 reads FQGNSA. This CDR3 is 13 amino acids long. The CDR3 DNA follows: TGTGCCAGCAGATCCTATAGCACAGATACGCAGTATTTT. It codes for CASRSYSTDTQYF.

V is TRBV5-1 and J is TRBJ2-3, with 13 bases fitting TRBD2. This CDR3 spans 17 amino acids. Trimming at V came to 4 bases and at J to 1 base, leaving 6 bases not matched to a gene. From germline, CDR1 is SGHRS and CDR2 YFSETQ. In DNA form, the CDR3 reads TGCGCCAGCAGCGTGACTAGCGGGAGGCCTCGCACAGATACGCAGTATTTT. It codes for CASSVTSGRPRTDTQYF.

The DNA of the CDR3 is TGTGCCAGTAGCTACCGGACAGGGGTGTATCAGCCCCAGCATTTT. Translation gives CASSYRTGVYQPQHF. V is TRBV19 and J is TRBJ1-5, with TRBD1 matching over 9 bases. CDR1 is LNHDA, CDR2 SQIVND, per germline (reference sequence). The J segment lost 5 bases and the V segment lost 6 bases, leaving 8 bases of the junction unmatched. The CDR3 extends over 15 amino acids.

The chain links TRBV5-6 to TRBJ2-5, with D possibly being TRBD1 (6 bases). V was clipped by 0 bases and J by 1 base, with 10 bases between them. Germline CDR1 and CDR2: SGHDT and YYEEEE. The CDR3 totals 15 residues. CDR3 in DNA: TGTGCCAGCAGCTTGGGGAGGACAGCCCAAGAGACCCAGTACTTC. The encoded protein is CASSLGRTAQETQYF.

V gene TRBV28 combines with J gene TRBJ1-2; TRBD1 aligns across 10 bases. Germline V gene sequence: CDR1 MDHEN, CDR2 SYDVKM. This CDR3 comprises 15 residues. V gave up 5 bases and J gave up 2 bases; unmatched junction bases: 5. CDR3 DNA sequence: TGTGCCAGCAGTAAACCGGGACAGGGGAACTATGGCTACACCTTC. This sequence encodes CASSKPGQGNYGYTF.

The chain recombines TRBV27 with TRBJ2-5; 12 positions match TRBD2. The germline gives CDR1 MNHEY, CDR2 SMNVEV (reference sequence). The trim removed 4 bases at V and 5 bases at J, leaving 11 bases unmatched. The CDR3 is made up of 17 amino acids. DNA of the CDR3: TGTGCCAGCAGTTCCCCCGCCCGACTAGCGGGAGTCGAGACCCAGTACTTC. This gives the protein CASSSPARLAGVETQYF.

V is TRBV10-1 and J is TRBJ1-2; TRBD1 aligns across 7 bases. The CDR3 loop spans 13 amino acids. The germline V gene has CDR1 WNHNN and CDR2 SYGVQD (reference sequence). The junction had 2 bases not matched to a gene; V was cut back by 0 bases and J by 7 bases. For the CDR3, the DNA is TGCGCCAGCAGTGAGTCGGACAGGTTTGGCTACACCTTC. This translates into CASSESDRFGYTF.